The clone carrying this TCR beta chain occurred many times. In making TCR cDNA, 5'RACE template switching added a universal primer site and UMIs to it. TCRdb used MiXCR to reprocess the 5' RACE reads, holding one entry per CDR3 protein. This table holds about 170,000 distinct CDR3 sequences, 11% found once. This CDR3 region has 13 residues. Germline V gene data show CDR1 as SEHNR and CDR2 as FQNEAQ (reference sequence). J gave up 5 bases and V 5 bases, and 3 bases lay outside the gene matches. The data originate from a study of T cells after yellow fever vaccination. Sequences were derived from CD8+ T cells sorted from PBMCs, sampled 15 days after the yellow fever booster vaccination. The gene calls are TRBV7-9 and TRBJ2-7, with 10 bases fitting TRBD1. The receptor was derived from a man younger than 35 who received the YFV17D yellow fever vaccine. As DNA, the CDR3 is TGTGCCAGCAGCCCCGGACAGGGGGACGAGCAGTACTTC. This codes for CASSPGQGDEQYF.